This TCR beta chain was captured in a study of Ad26.COV2.S vaccination and SARS-CoV-2 variants. At the level of the study: Dosing was one shot or two shots 56 days apart.

Germline trimming cut 3 bases from V and 8 bases from J; bases unmatched to any gene: 9. Per the germline V gene, CDR1 is SGHKS and CDR2 is YYEKEE (reference sequence). CDR3 length: 15 residues. Treatment here: 15 to 20 received Ad26.COV2.S at low or high dose, single or two shots; several received placebo; per-sample allocation not given. On day 63 after the first injection, vaccine and placebo recipients gave samples. Here immunoSEQ multiplex PCR was the method, and the copy in TCRdb shows in-frame clones only, minus some. The table lists hundreds of thousands of clones, around 92% of them singletons.

The sample was peripheral blood, taken in a trial of Ad26.COV2.S vaccine versus placebo. The chain employs TRBV5-5 and TRBJ2-2; TRBD2 aligns across 8 bases. The clonotype was recovered from a person aged 18-65 years who received the Ad26.COV2.S COVID-19 vaccine or a placebo. The CDR3 bases are TGTGCCAGCAGCTCCCGACTAGCGAGGTGGGGGGAGCTGTTTTTT. It yields the protein CASSSRLARWGELFF.